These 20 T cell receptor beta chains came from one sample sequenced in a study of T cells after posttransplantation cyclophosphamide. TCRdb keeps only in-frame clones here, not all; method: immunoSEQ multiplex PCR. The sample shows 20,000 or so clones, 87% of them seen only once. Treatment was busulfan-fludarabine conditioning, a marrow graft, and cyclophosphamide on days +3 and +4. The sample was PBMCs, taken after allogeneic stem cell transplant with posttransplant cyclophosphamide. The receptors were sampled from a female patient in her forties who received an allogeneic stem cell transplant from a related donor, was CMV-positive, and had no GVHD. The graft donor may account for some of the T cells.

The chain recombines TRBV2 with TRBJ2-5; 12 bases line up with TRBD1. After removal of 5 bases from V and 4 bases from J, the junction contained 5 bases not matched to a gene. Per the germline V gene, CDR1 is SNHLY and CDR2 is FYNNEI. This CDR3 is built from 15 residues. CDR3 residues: CASSRGTGGRETQYF. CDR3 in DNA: TGTGCCAGCAGTAGGGGGACAGGGGGCAGAGAGACCCAGTACTTC.

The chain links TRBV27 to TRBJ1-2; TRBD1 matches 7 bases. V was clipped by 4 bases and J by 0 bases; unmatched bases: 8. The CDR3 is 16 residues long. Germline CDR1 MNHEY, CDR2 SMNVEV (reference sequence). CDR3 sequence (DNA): TGTGCCAGCAGTTCCCGGCGACAGGGAACTAACTATGGCTACACCTTC. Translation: CASSSRRQGTNYGYTF.

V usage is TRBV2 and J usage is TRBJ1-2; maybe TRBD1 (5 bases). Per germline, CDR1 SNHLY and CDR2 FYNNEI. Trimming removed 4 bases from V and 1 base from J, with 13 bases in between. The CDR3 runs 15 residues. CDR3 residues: CASSVWGTNNYGYTF. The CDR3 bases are TGTGCCAGCAGTGTTTGGGGGACTAATAACTATGGCTACACCTTC.

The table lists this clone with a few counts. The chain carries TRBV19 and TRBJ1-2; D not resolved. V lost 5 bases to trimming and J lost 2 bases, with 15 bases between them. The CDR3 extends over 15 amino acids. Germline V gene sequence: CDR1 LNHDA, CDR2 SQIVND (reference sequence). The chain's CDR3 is CASSPGEYFNYGYTF. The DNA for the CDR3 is TGTGCCAGTAGTCCCGGAGAGTATTTCAACTATGGCTACACCTTC. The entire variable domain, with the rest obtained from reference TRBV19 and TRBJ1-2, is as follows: DGGITQSPKYLFRKEGQNVTLSCEQNLNHDAMYWYRQDPGQGLRLIYYSQIVNDFQKGDIAEGYSVSREKKESFPLTVTSAQKNPTAFYLCASSPGEYFNYGYTFGSGTRLTVV.

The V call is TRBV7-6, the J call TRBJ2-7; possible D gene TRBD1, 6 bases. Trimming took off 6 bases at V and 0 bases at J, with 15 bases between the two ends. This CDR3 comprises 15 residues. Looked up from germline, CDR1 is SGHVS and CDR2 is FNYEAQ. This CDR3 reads CASSPRQDYSYEQYF. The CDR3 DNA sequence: TGTGCCAGCAGTCCTAGACAGGATTACTCCTACGAGCAGTACTTC. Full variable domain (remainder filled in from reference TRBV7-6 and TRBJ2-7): GAGVSQSPRYKVTKRGQDVALRCDPISGHVSLYWYRQALGQGPEFLTYFNYEAQQDKSGLPNDRFSAERPEGSISTLTIQRTEQRDSAMYRCASSPRQDYSYEQYFGPGTRLTVT.

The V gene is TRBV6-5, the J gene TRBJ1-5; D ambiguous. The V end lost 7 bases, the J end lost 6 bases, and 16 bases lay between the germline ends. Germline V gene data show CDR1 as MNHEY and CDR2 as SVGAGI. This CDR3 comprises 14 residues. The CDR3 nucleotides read TGTGCCAGCACCGACGGGGAGGGCGGTCAGCCCCAGCATTTT. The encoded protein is CASTDGEGGQPQHF.

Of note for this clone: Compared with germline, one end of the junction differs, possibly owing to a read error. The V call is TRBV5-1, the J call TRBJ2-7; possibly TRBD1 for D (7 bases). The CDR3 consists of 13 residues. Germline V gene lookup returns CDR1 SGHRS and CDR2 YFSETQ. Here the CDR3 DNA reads TGCGCCAGCGGCGCGGGACAGAACTACGGGCAGTACTTC. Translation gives CASGAGQNYGQYF. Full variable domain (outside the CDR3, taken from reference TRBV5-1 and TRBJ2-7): KAGVTQTPRYLIKTRGQQVTLSCSPISGHRSVSWYQQTPGQGLQFLFEYFSETQRNKGNFPGRFSGRQFSNSRSEMNVSTLELGDSALYLCASGAGQNYGQYFGPGTRLTVT.

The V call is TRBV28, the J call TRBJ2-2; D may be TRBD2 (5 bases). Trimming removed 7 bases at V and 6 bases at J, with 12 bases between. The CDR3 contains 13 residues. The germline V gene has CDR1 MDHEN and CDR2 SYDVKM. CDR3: CASTLEGPGELFF. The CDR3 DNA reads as TGTGCCAGCACCCTCGAGGGCCCCGGGGAGCTGTTTTTT.

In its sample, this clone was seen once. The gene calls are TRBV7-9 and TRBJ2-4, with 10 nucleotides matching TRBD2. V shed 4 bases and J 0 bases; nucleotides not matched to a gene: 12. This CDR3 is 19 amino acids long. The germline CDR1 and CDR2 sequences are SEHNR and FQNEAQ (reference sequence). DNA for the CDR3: TGTGCCAGCAGCTGGGCGGCTAGCGGGAGAGGGGGAGCCAAAAACATTCAGTACTTC. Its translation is CASSWAASGRGGAKNIQYF.

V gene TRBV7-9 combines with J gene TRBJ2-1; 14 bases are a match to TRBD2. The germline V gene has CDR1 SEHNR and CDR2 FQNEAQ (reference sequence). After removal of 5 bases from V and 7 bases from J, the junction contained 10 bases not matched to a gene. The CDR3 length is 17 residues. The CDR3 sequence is CASSPGTSGRGGNEQFF. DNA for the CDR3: TGTGCCAGCAGCCCCGGGACTAGCGGGAGAGGTGGTAATGAGCAGTTCTTC.

The CDR3 here is CASSQLQGWGGYTF. DNA of the CDR3: TGCGCCAGCAGCCAGCTCCAGGGTTGGGGTGGCTACACCTTC. The chain is built from TRBV4-3 and TRBJ1-2; D may be TRBD1 (5 bases). The CDR3 runs to 14 residues. Germline values: CDR1 LGHNA, CDR2 YSLEER. Trimming took off 3 bases at V and 7 bases at J, with 15 bases between the two ends.

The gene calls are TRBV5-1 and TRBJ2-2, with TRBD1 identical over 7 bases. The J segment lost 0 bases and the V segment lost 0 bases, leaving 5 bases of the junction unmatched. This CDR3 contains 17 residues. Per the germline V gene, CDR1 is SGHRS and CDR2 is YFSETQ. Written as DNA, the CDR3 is TGCGCCAGCAGCTTGGCCTTGGGACAGACGAACACCGGGGAGCTGTTTTTT. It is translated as CASSLALGQTNTGELFF.

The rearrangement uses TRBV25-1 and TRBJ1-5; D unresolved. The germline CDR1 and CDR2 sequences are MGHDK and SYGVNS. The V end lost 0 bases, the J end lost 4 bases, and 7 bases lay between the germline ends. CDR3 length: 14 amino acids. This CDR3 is CASSEYGHNQPQHF. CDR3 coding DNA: TGTGCCAGCAGTGAATATGGGCATAATCAGCCCCAGCATTTT.

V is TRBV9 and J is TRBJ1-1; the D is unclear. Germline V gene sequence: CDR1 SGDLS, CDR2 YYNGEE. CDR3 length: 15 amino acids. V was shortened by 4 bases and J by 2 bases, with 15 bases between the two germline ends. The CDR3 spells CASSPHEALNTEAFF. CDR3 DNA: TGTGCCAGCAGCCCCCATGAGGCTCTTAACACTGAAGCTTTCTTT.

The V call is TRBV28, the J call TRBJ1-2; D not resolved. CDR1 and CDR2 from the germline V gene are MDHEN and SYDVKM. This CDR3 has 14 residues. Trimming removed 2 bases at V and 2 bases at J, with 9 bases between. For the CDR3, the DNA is TGTGCCAGCAGTTTAGTCTACGGGAACTATGGCTACACCTTC. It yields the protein CASSLVYGNYGYTF.

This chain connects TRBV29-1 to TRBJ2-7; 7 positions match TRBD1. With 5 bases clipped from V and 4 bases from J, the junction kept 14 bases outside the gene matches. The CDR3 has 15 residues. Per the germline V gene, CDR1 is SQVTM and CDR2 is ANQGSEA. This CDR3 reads CSVTKKQGSAYEQYF. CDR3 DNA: TGCAGCGTTACAAAGAAACAGGGGTCCGCATACGAGCAGTACTTC.

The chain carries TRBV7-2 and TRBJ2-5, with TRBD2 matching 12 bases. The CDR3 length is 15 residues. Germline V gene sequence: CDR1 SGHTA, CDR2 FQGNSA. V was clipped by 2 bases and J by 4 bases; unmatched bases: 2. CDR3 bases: TGTGCCAGCAGCTTACTAGCGGGGGGGGGAGAGACCCAGTACTTC. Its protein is CASSLLAGGGETQYF.

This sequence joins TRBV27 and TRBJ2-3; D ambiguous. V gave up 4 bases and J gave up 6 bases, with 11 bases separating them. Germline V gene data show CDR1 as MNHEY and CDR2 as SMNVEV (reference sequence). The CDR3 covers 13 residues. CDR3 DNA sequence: TGTGCCAGCAGTTCGGTCGGTCGCGATACGCAGTATTTT. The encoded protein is CASSSVGRDTQYF.

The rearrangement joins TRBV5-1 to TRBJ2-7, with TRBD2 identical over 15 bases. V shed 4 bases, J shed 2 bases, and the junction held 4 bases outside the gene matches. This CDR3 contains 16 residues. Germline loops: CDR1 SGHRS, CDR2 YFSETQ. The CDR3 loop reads CASSLGTSGRTYEQYF. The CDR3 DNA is TGCGCCAGCAGCCTCGGGACTAGCGGGAGGACCTACGAGCAGTACTTC.

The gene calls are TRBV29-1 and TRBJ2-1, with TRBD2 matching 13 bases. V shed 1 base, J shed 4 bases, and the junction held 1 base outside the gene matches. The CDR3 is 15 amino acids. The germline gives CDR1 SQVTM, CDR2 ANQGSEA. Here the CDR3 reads CSVEGLAGGYNEQFF. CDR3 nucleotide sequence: TGCAGCGTTGAAGGACTAGCGGGAGGTTACAATGAGCAGTTCTTC.